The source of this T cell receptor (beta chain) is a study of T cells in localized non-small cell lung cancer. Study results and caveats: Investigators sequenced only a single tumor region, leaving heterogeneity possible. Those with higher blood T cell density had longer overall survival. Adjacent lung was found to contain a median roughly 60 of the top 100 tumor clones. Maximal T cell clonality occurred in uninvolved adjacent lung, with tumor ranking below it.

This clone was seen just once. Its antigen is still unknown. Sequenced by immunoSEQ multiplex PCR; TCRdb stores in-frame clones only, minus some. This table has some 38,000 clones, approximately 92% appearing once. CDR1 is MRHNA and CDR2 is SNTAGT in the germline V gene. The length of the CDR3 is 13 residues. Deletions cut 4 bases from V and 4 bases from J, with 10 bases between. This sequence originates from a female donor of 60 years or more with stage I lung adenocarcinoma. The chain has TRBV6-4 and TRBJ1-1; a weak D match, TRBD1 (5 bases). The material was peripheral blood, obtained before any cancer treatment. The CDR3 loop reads CASSAGRVTEAFF. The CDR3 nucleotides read TGTGCCAGCAGTGCAGGGCGAGTCACTGAAGCTTTCTTT.